This TCR beta chain was captured by sequencing in a study of cytomegalovirus exposure and HLA in healthy donors. PCR used 60 Vbeta primers and 13 Jbeta primers. Generated by immunoSEQ multiplex PCR, the TCRdb table keeps only in-frame clones and is missing some. This table holds fewer than 150,000 clones, 78% found once. For this clone: No antigen is known for it.

Study-level points and caveats: V- and J-gene trimming in TCR beta was tied to a missense DCLRE1C variant by an analysis performed later. It was reported that TCR beta sequences correctly inferred the HLA-A and HLA-B alleles for most subjects.

Germline CDR1 reads MNHNS; CDR2 reads SASEGT. The J segment lost 4 bases and the V segment lost 4 bases, leaving 11 bases of the junction unmatched. The length of the CDR3 is 17 residues. Sequenced: PBMCs. J is TRBJ2-3 and V is TRBV6-1, with 10 bases lining up with TRBD2. This TCR derives from a woman in her forties in good health and CMV-seropositive. The CDR3 DNA reads as TGTGCCAGCAGTGTTCTAGCGGGAGTTGCCTACGCAGATACGCAGTATTTT. Protein sequence: CASSVLAGVAYADTQYF.